The next 19 T cell receptor beta chains were all read from a single sample in a study of blood T cell repertoires in COVID-19. Sequencing was performed with immunoSEQ multiplex PCR; in TCRdb, only in-frame clones are kept and a portion is missing. The table has over 250,000 clones, roughly 87% seen once; the top ten hold just under 9%. Material for sequencing was PBMCs or T cells enriched from blood (not recorded which). These receptors were taken from a young woman who had recovered from COVID-19.

The rearrangement joins TRBV4-2 to TRBJ2-7; weak D call: TRBD2 (6 bases). The CDR3 runs 15 residues. Trimming took 0 bases from V and 0 from J, leaving 9 bases between them. CDR1 and CDR2 from the germline V gene are LGHNA and YNFKEQ. CDR3 bases: TGTGCCAGCAGCCAAGATCTAGCGAGCTCCTACGAGCAGTACTTC. Protein product: CASSQDLASSYEQYF.

The chain couples TRBV4-1 to TRBJ2-5, with TRBD1 as a possible D gene (7 bases). CDR1 and CDR2 (germline): MGHRA, YSYEKL. With 4 bases removed from V and 2 bases from J, the gap between germline ends came to 11 bases. This CDR3 comprises 14 residues. Here the CDR3 DNA reads TGCGCCAGCAGCCGCGGGACAGCTCAAGAGACCCAGTACTTC. Translated: CASSRGTAQETQYF.

The chain recombines TRBV2 with TRBJ1-1; D call uncertain. The CDR3 covers 13 residues. Looked up from germline, CDR1 is SNHLY and CDR2 is FYNNEI. V gave up 3 bases and J gave up 2 bases, with 7 bases separating them. The CDR3 DNA follows: TGTGCCAGCAGTGAGTACAGTAACACTGAAGCTTTCTTT. Translation gives CASSEYSNTEAFF.

The chain recombines TRBV7-2 with TRBJ2-1; TRBD2 agrees at 9 bases. From germline, CDR1 is SGHTA and CDR2 FQGNSA. The CDR3 runs 16 residues. The V segment lost 3 bases and the J segment 6 bases; nucleotides outside the gene matches: 9. The CDR3 DNA reads as TGTGCCAGCAGCTTCCCCTTGCGGGGGGGCCGCAATGAGCAGTTCTTC. The encoded protein is CASSFPLRGGRNEQFF.

J is TRBJ1-1 and V is TRBV5-6; D remains ambiguous. Looked up from germline, CDR1 is SGHDT and CDR2 is YYEEEE. Trimming took off 2 bases at V and 4 bases at J, with 9 bases between the two ends. This CDR3 comprises 13 residues. The DNA of the CDR3 is TGTGCCAGCAGCTTAATAGGGAGCACTGAAGCTTTCTTT. Its translation is CASSLIGSTEAFF.

CDR3 sequence (DNA): TGTGCCAGCAGCCCAGCTAGCGGGAAGGTTACCGGGGAGCTGTTTTTT. Translating gives CASSPASGKVTGELFF. The V and J genes are TRBV14 and TRBJ2-2; TRBD2 matches at 9 bases. The CDR3 has 16 residues. V lost 4 bases to trimming and J lost 5 bases; unmatched junction nucleotides: 8. Germline V gene sequence: CDR1 SGHDN, CDR2 FVKESK.

The V gene is TRBV19, the J gene TRBJ2-7; no clear D. The V gene's germline CDR1 is LNHDA and CDR2 SQIVND (reference sequence). Trimming removed 0 bases from V and 2 bases from J, with 11 bases in between. This CDR3 contains 15 residues. The CDR3 DNA reads as TGTGCCAGTAGTATAGACTCTCAGGTCCCCTACGAGCAGTACTTC. Encoded protein: CASSIDSQVPYEQYF.

In its sample, this clone was seen once. V gene TRBV28 combines with J gene TRBJ1-4; 7 nucleotides line up with TRBD1. V gave up 8 bases and J gave up 3 bases; unmatched junction bases: 9. CDR1 and CDR2 (germline): MDHEN, SYDVKM. The CDR3 totals 15 residues. The chain's CDR3 is CASESPGQSNEKLFF. Written as DNA, the CDR3 is TGTGCCAGCGAGAGCCCGGGACAGTCTAATGAAAAACTGTTTTTT.

The V and J genes are TRBV4-1 and TRBJ1-1; 7 bases are shared with TRBD1. The CDR3 is made up of 18 amino acids. From germline, CDR1 is MGHRA and CDR2 YSYEKL. Trimming at V came to 5 bases and at J to 1 base, leaving 16 bases not matched to a gene. CDR3 protein: CASSKGRQGPLWNTEAFF. CDR3 bases: TGCGCCAGCAGCAAAGGACGACAGGGACCTCTGTGGAACACTGAAGCTTTCTTT.

This chain connects TRBV27 to TRBJ2-5, with TRBD2 matching 11 bases. The CDR3 runs to 15 residues. The trim removed 8 bases at V and 7 bases at J, leaving 12 bases unmatched. CDR1 and CDR2 (germline): MNHEY, SMNVEV (reference sequence). CDR3 in DNA: TGTGCCAGCTCAACCGGGACTAGCGGTCCAGGGACCCAGTACTTC. Encoded protein: CASSTGTSGPGTQYF.

The V and J genes are TRBV23-1 and TRBJ2-7; the match to TRBD1 covers 7 bases. TRBV23-1 is noted as an ORF with a role that remains uncertain. The length of the CDR3 is 15 residues. J was trimmed by 2 bases and V by 0 bases; bases with no gene match: 4. DNA for the CDR3: TGCGCCAGCAGTCAATCGTGGGACAGACCCTACGAGCAGTACTTC. This encodes CASSQSWDRPYEQYF.

This chain's CDR3 is CASSQEGTGTNTGELFF. CDR3 coding DNA: TGTGCCAGCAGCCAAGAAGGGACAGGAACGAACACCGGGGAGCTGTTTTTT. The V and J genes are TRBV3-1 (or the pseudogene TRBV3-2) and TRBJ2-2; the match to TRBD1 covers 8 bases. The germline V gene has CDR1 LGHDT and CDR2 YNNKEL (reference sequence). The junction had 3 bases not matched to a gene; V was cut back by 0 bases and J by 0 bases. This CDR3 contains 17 residues.

The chain is built from TRBV3-1 (or the pseudogene TRBV3-2) and TRBJ1-6; perhaps TRBD1 as D (6 bases). The V gene lost 4 bases and the J gene lost 9 bases, with 10 bases spanning the gap. The germline V gene encodes CDR1 LGHDT and CDR2 YNNKEL (reference sequence). This CDR3 has 13 residues. In DNA form, the CDR3 reads TGTGCCAGCAGCCGAAACAGGGTTTCACCCCTCCACTTT. It yields the protein CASSRNRVSPLHF.

The V gene is TRBV14, the J gene TRBJ2-1, with D possibly being TRBD2 (5 bases). Germline values: CDR1 SGHDN, CDR2 FVKESK. V was pared by 1 base and J by 2 bases, with 12 bases between. CDR3 length: 16 residues. CDR3 nucleotides: TGTGCCAGCAGCCAAGGGCTAGCCAACCCCTACAATGAGCAGTTCTTC. It is translated as CASSQGLANPYNEQFF.

The CDR3 loop is CASRRPGDTEAFF. For the CDR3, the DNA is TGTGCCAGCAGACGACCAGGGGACACTGAAGCTTTCTTT. The rearrangement links TRBV5-5 to TRBJ1-1; D might be TRBD1 (6 bases). V lost 5 bases, J lost 3 bases, and 11 bases lay in between. In germline, CDR1 is SGHKS, CDR2 YYEKEE (reference sequence). The CDR3 extends over 13 amino acids.

This chain connects TRBV7-8 to TRBJ1-3; no clear D. The CDR3 totals 15 residues. Germline CDR1 and CDR2: SGHVS and FQNEAQ. V lost 5 bases, J lost 1 base, and 12 bases lay in between. CDR3 region: CASSPRGQSGNTIYF. Here the CDR3 DNA reads TGTGCCAGCAGCCCCAGAGGGCAGTCTGGAAACACCATATATTTT. The whole variable domain, remainder taken from reference TRBV7-8 and TRBJ1-3, is GAGVSQSPRYKVAKRGQDVALRCDPISGHVSLFWYQQALGQGPEFLTYFQNEAQLDKSGLPSDRFFAERPEGSVSTLKIQRTQQEDSAVYLCASSPRGQSGNTIYFGEGSWLTVV.

J is TRBJ2-4 and V is TRBV6-2 or TRBV6-3, with 7 bases aligning to TRBD2. Per germline, CDR1 MNHEY and CDR2 SVGEGT. V lost 2 bases and J lost 0; bases outside the gene matches: 13. CDR3 size: 19 residues. The CDR3 region is CASSYPGRAYRLAKNIQYF. The CDR3 DNA is TGTGCCAGCAGTTACCCAGGGAGGGCCTACAGATTAGCCAAAAACATTCAGTACTTC.

The chain couples TRBV7-8 to TRBJ2-7, with a weak D call TRBD2 (5 bases). V lost 1 base, J lost 0 bases, and 10 bases lay in between. Germline CDR1 is SGHVS and CDR2 is FQNEAQ. This CDR3 spans 15 amino acids. The CDR3 bases are TGTGCCAGCAGCTTAGGCGGGCTCAGCTCCTACGAGCAGTACTTC. Its protein is CASSLGGLSSYEQYF.

This chain joins TRBV2 and TRBJ1-1, with 7 positions matching TRBD1. The CDR3 covers 13 residues. After removal of 4 bases from V and 3 bases from J, the junction contained 2 bases not matched to a gene. CDR1 is SNHLY and CDR2 is FYNNEI in the germline V gene. The CDR3 sequence is CASSADRDTEAFF. The CDR3 nucleotides are TGTGCCAGCAGTGCAGACAGGGACACTGAAGCTTTCTTT.